What follows describes a single T cell receptor (beta chain). The entry originates in a study of T cell responses to AZD1222 COVID-19 vaccine. TCRdb's copy holds only in-frame clones and misses some; the assay was immunoSEQ multiplex PCR. The sample holds roughly 28,000 clones; under 90% are singletons and the top ten take 1.3%. V shed 7 bases and J shed 4 bases, with 13 bases lying between them. Germline V gene lookup returns CDR1 MNHEY and CDR2 SMNVEV (reference sequence). The CDR3 contains 13 residues. Sequences were derived from peripheral blood, sampled on day 0 of AZD1222 vaccination. The origin of this receptor is an adult in good health. V is TRBV27 and J is TRBJ1-1; D perhaps matches TRBD1 (6 bases). CDR3 sequence (DNA): TGTGCCAGCAAAGGGGGACTATCCACTGAAGCTTTCTTT. Encoded protein: CASKGGLSTEAFF.